A selection of T cell receptor beta chains follows, all from one sample in a study of OX40 agonist ivuxolimab in advanced cancers. The method was immunoSEQ multiplex PCR; TCRdb's version includes in-frame clones alone and lacks a portion of them. The data contain some 51,000 clones, around 87% of them seen just once; the ten biggest clones take up roughly 13%. The sample in question was CD4+ or CD8+ T cells sorted from blood, obtained in a trial of the OX40 agonist ivuxolimab. The receptors stem from an adult with an advanced solid tumor such as melanoma, head and neck, liver or kidney cancer. Both conserved end residues are part of each CDR3. A D gene is named only where the DNA matches it firmly.

V gene	J gene	D gene	CDR3 protein
TRBV7-9	TRBJ2-5	NA	CASSSPLSETQYF
TRBV6-4	TRBJ2-3	NA	CASSDSARADTQYF
TRBV6-5	TRBJ1-5	NA	CASSSYSNQPQHF
TRBV5-1	NA	NA	CASSLSSYEQYF
TRBV29-1	NA	NA	CSVANYRTYEQYF
TRBV9	TRBJ2-1	TRBD2	CASSASGGSSYNEQFF
TRBV5-4	TRBJ2-4	NA	CASSFELAKNIQYF
TRBV27	TRBJ2-3	TRBD2	CASSSGLAWSDTQYF
TRBV4-1	TRBJ2-1	TRBD2	CASSPVAGGSPYNEQFF
TRBV2	TRBJ1-5	NA	CASSPQGPYSNQPQHF
TRBV19	TRBJ1-5	TRBD1	CASTIQGGRASNQPQHF
TRBV6-5	TRBJ2-1	TRBD2	CASSYLETSGNEQFF
TRBV14	TRBJ2-2	NA	CASSQVFNTGELFF
TRBV18	TRBJ1-3	NA	CASSPRIDTISGNTIYF
TRBV4-1	TRBJ1-2	TRBD1	CASSQAGQGQFSYGYTF
TRBV27	TRBJ2-2	TRBD2	CASSPRTSGPGDTGELFF
TRBV7-9	TRBJ2-1	NA	CASSQPNNNEQFF